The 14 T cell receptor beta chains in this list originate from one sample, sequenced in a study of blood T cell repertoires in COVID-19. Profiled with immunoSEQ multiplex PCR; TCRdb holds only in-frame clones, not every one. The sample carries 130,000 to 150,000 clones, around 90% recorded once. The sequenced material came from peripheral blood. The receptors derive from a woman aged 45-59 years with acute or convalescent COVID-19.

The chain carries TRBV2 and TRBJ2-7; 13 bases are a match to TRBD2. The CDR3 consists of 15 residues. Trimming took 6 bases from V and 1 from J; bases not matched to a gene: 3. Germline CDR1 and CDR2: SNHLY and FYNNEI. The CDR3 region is CASRWTSGGSYEQYF. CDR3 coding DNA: TGTGCCAGCAGATGGACTAGCGGGGGTTCCTACGAGCAGTACTTC. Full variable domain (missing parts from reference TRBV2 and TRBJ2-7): EPEVTQTPSHQVTQMGQEVILRCVPISNHLYFYWYRQILGQKVEFLVSFYNNEISEKSEIFDDQFSVERPDGSNFTLKIRSTKLEDSAMYFCASRWTSGGSYEQYFGPGTRLTVT.

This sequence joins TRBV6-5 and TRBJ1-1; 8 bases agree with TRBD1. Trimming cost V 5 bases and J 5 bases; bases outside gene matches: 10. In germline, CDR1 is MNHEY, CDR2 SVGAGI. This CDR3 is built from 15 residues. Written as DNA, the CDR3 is TGTGCCAGCAGTAGAACAGGGGGAATGATTACTGAAGCTTTCTTT. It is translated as CASSRTGGMITEAFF.

CDR3 DNA sequence: TGCAGTGCTAGAGCCGGGACTAAAGCTTTCTTT. Protein product: CSARAGTKAFF. The chain carries TRBV20-1 and TRBJ1-1; D is possibly TRBD1 (5 bases). In germline, CDR1 is DFQATT, CDR2 SNEGSKA (reference sequence). Trimming shortened V by 1 base and J by 9 bases, and 9 bases separated the two germline ends. The CDR3 is 11 amino acids.

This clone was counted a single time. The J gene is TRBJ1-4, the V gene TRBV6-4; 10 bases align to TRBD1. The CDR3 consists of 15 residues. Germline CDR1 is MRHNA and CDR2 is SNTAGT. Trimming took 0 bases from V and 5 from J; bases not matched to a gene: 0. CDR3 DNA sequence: TGTGCCAGCAGTGACTCGGGACAGGGGAATGAAAAACTGTTTTTT. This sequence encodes CASSDSGQGNEKLFF.

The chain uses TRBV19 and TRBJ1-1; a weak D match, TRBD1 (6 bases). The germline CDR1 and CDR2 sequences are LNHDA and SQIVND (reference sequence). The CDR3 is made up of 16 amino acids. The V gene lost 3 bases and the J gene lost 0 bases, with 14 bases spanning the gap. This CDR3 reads CASSMYFGQLNTEAFF. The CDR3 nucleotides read TGTGCCAGTAGTATGTATTTCGGACAGTTGAACACTGAAGCTTTCTTT.

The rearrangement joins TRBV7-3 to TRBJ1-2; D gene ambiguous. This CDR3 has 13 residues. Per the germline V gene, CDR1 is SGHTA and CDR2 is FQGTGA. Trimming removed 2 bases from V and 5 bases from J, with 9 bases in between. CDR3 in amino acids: CASSLAGSYGYTF. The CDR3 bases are TGTGCCAGCAGCTTAGCAGGTTCATATGGCTACACCTTC.

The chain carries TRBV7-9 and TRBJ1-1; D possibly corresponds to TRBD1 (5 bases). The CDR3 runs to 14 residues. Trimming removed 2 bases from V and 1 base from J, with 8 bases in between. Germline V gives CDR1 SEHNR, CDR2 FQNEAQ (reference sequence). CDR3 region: CASSLSGGNTEAFF. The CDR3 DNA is TGTGCCAGCAGCTTATCCGGGGGGAACACTGAAGCTTTCTTT.

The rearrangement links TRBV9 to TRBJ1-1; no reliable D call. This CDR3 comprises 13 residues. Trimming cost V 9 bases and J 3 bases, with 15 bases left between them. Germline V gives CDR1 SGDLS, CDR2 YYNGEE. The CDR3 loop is CATERAMDTEAFF. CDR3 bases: TGTGCCACGGAGAGGGCCATGGACACTGAAGCTTTCTTT.

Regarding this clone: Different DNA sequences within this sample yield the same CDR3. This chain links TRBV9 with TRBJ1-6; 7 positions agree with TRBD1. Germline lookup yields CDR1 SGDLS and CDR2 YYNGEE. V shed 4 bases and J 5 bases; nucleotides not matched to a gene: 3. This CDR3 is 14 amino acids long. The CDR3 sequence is CASSPGQDNSPLHF. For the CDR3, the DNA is TGTGCCAGCAGCCCCGGACAGGATAATTCACCCCTCCACTTT.

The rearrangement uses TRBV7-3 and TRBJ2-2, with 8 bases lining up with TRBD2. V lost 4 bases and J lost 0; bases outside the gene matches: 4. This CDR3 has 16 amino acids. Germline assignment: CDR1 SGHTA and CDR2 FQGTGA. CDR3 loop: CASSSAGGPNTGELFF. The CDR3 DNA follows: TGTGCCAGCAGCTCGGCGGGGGGCCCGAACACCGGGGAGCTGTTTTTT.

The CDR3 sequence: CASQQSQETQYF. As DNA, the CDR3 is TGTGCCAGCCAACAAAGCCAAGAGACCCAGTACTTC. V usage is TRBV6-5 and J usage is TRBJ2-5, with D uncertain. Germline CDR1 is MNHEY and CDR2 is SVGAGI. Trimming stripped 8 bases from V and 1 base from J, with 8 bases between. This CDR3 has 12 amino acids.

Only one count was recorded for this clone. CDR3: CATSRDKGLYGYTF. The DNA of the CDR3 is TGTGCCACCAGCAGAGATAAGGGGCTCTATGGCTACACCTTC. The V gene is TRBV15, the J gene TRBJ1-2, with D tentatively TRBD1 (5 bases). Looked up from germline, CDR1 is LNHNV and CDR2 is YYDKDF (reference sequence). Trimming pared 0 bases from V and 4 bases from J, leaving 9 bases between. The CDR3 runs to 14 residues.

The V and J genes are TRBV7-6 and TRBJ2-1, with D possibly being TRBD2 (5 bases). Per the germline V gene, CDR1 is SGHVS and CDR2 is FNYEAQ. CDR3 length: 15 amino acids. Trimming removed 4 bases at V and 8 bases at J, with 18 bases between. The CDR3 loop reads CASSSYGLEMDEQFF. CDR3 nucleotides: TGTGCCAGCAGCTCGTACGGACTGGAAATGGATGAGCAGTTCTTC.

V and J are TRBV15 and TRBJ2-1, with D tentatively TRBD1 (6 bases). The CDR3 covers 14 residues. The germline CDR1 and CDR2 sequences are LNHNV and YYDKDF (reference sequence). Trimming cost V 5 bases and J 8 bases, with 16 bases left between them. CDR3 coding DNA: TGTGCCACCAGCGAGTACAGGGCGGAGGATGAGCAGTTCTTC. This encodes CATSEYRAEDEQFF.